These 24 T cell receptor beta chains share one sample of origin, sequenced in a study of CD4 T cells in relation to SARS-CoV-2 and coronaviruses. Using immunoSEQ multiplex PCR, the repertoire was profiled, and TCRdb retains in-frame clones only, with some absent. The sample yields about 59,000 clones, around 86% seen once. Unexposed donor CD4+ T cells date from about 2011-2018, before the COVID-19 pandemic. The sequenced material came from memory CD4+ T cells from PBMCs. The receptor source for this set is a human donor in good health.

V usage is TRBV18 and J usage is TRBJ2-1, with 8 bases matching TRBD1. V lost 3 bases to trimming and J lost 10 bases; unmatched junction nucleotides: 8. CDR3 length equals 14 residues. Looked up from germline, CDR1 is KGHSH and CDR2 is LQKENI. The CDR3 reads CASSPGAGGDEQFF. CDR3 sequence (DNA): TGTGCCAGCTCACCTGGGGCAGGGGGCGACGAGCAGTTCTTC.

This chain connects TRBV5-4 to TRBJ2-5, with 9 bases that match TRBD1. Germline CDR1 and CDR2: SGHNT and YYREEE (reference sequence). The V and J ends lost 3 bases and 3 bases, in that order; junction bases with no gene match: 3. The CDR3 is made up of 14 amino acids. CDR3 nucleotide sequence: TGTGCCAGCAGCTCACAGGGGGCCGAAGAGACCCAGTACTTC. This encodes CASSSQGAEETQYF.

The V and J genes are TRBV28 and TRBJ2-7; a weak D match, TRBD1 (6 bases). Germline V CDR1 and CDR2: MDHEN, SYDVKM. The CDR3 is 15 amino acids. V shed 2 bases and J shed 5 bases, with 16 bases lying between them. The CDR3 coding sequence is TGTGCCAGCAGTTTAGCCCACAGGGCCGGGCACGAGCAGTACTTC. The encoded protein is CASSLAHRAGHEQYF.

Sample share makes this clone medium-sized. This chain links TRBV4-2 with TRBJ2-7, with D tentatively TRBD2 (5 bases). Germline V gene data show CDR1 as LGHNA and CDR2 as YNFKEQ. The germline V and J ends were trimmed by 0 bases and 6 bases, with 9 bases remaining between them. The CDR3 contains 13 residues. CDR3 in amino acids: CASSQERVREQYF. Written as DNA, the CDR3 is TGTGCCAGCAGCCAAGAGAGGGTGCGCGAGCAGTACTTC.

V is TRBV19 and J is TRBJ1-1, with unresolved D. V was cut by 6 bases and J by 4 bases, with 15 bases left in between. The CDR3 consists of 14 residues. The germline V gene has CDR1 LNHDA and CDR2 SQIVND (reference sequence). CDR3 amino acids: CASRVTAESTEAFF. The CDR3 DNA is TGTGCCAGTAGGGTTACCGCCGAGAGCACTGAAGCTTTCTTT.

The chain joins TRBV6-5 to TRBJ1-5; TRBD1 is a possible D gene (6 bases). This CDR3 is built from 16 residues. The V gene's germline CDR1 is MNHEY and CDR2 SVGAGI. Trimming removed 4 bases from V and 4 bases from J, with 17 bases in between. CDR3 in DNA: TGTGCCAGCAGTTCTCAAGGGGGTGGAGGTAATCAGCCCCAGCATTTT. It yields the protein CASSSQGGGGNQPQHF.

This clone is medium-sized. The chain joins TRBV4-2 to TRBJ1-5; no clear D gene. Trimming took 2 bases from V and 0 from J, leaving 8 bases between them. CDR1 and CDR2 from the germline V gene are LGHNA and YNFKEQ. CDR3 length: 15 amino acids. The CDR3 loop reads CASSQLTDSNQPQHF. As DNA, the CDR3 is TGTGCCAGCAGCCAACTGACCGATAGCAATCAGCCCCAGCATTTT.

The chain combines TRBV10-2 with TRBJ2-2, with 8 nucleotides matching TRBD1. V lost 4 bases to trimming and J lost 5 bases; unmatched junction nucleotides: 0. The CDR3 spans 13 residues. Germline V gene sequence: CDR1 WSHSY, CDR2 SAAADI. CDR3: CASSGTGTGELFF. CDR3 sequence (DNA): TGCGCCAGCAGTGGGACAGGGACCGGGGAGCTGTTTTTT.

This clone was recorded only once. The rearrangement links TRBV5-4 to TRBJ1-4, with 8 bases identical to TRBD1. Looked up from germline, CDR1 is SGHNT and CDR2 is YYREEE (reference sequence). Trimming cost V 4 bases and J 8 bases; bases outside gene matches: 7. CDR3 length equals 14 residues. The DNA of the CDR3 is TGTGCCAGCAGCCAACAGGGGGGGCAGGAAAAACTGTTTTTT. Amino acids: CASSQQGGQEKLFF.

The J gene is TRBJ2-5, the V gene TRBV30; D is ambiguous. Looked up from germline, CDR1 is GTSNPN and CDR2 is SVGIG (reference sequence). This CDR3 spans 13 amino acids. V lost 2 bases to trimming and J lost 2 bases, with 9 bases between them. In nucleotides, the CDR3 is TGTGCCTGGAGTATACGGAATCAAGAGACCCAGTACTTC. This translates into CAWSIRNQETQYF. The whole variable domain, filled in from reference TRBV30 and TRBJ2-5, reads SQTIHQWPATLVQPVGSPLSLECTVEGTSNPNLYWYRQAAGRGLQLLFYSVGIGQISSEVPQNLSASRPQDRQFILSSKKLLLSDSGFYLCAWSIRNQETQYFGPGTRLLVL.

DNA for the CDR3: TGTGCCAGCAGCCAAGCTAGCGGAACTGAAGCTTTCTTT. Protein product: CASSQASGTEAFF. The chain employs TRBV3-1 (or the pseudogene TRBV3-2) and TRBJ1-1; D ambiguous. V shed 1 base and J shed 5 bases, with 8 bases lying between them. The CDR3 sequence is 13 residues long. Germline V gene data show CDR1 as LGHDT and CDR2 as YNNKEL (reference sequence).

The chain has TRBV7-9 and TRBJ2-7; D possibly corresponds to TRBD2 (5 bases). The germline V gene has CDR1 SEHNR and CDR2 FQNEAQ (reference sequence). This CDR3 comprises 12 residues. V was pared by 5 bases and J by 3 bases, with 8 bases between. Here the CDR3 reads CASSRTSYEQYF. The CDR3 DNA follows: TGTGCCAGCAGCCGCACTAGCTACGAGCAGTACTTC.

The rearrangement joins TRBV9 to TRBJ2-1, with D unclear. The CDR3 is made up of 15 amino acids. Trimming removed 4 bases from V and 0 bases from J, with 11 bases in between. The germline V gene has CDR1 SGDLS and CDR2 YYNGEE. The DNA of the CDR3 is TGTGCCAGCAGCCTGGGCTCGAGCTCCTACAATGAGCAGTTCTTC. Its protein product is CASSLGSSSYNEQFF.

The chain recombines TRBV7-8 with TRBJ2-1; TRBD2 matches at 11 bases. The CDR3 has 19 amino acids. Per germline, CDR1 SGHVS and CDR2 FQNEAQ. J gave up 9 bases and V 5 bases, and 21 bases lay outside the gene matches. CDR3 nucleotide sequence: TGTGCCAGCAGCGCTCGAGGCTCCGGGACTAGCGGAACGAGAAGTGAGCAGTTCTTC. It yields the protein CASSARGSGTSGTRSEQFF.

The chain employs TRBV6-5 and TRBJ1-1, with unresolved D. CDR3 length: 15 amino acids. V lost 7 bases to trimming and J lost 6 bases, with 21 bases between them. Germline loops: CDR1 MNHEY, CDR2 SVGAGI. CDR3 sequence: CASIRRWGRVAEAFF. In DNA form, the CDR3 reads TGTGCCAGCATCCGACGTTGGGGTCGGGTCGCTGAAGCTTTCTTT.

The J gene is TRBJ2-3, the V gene TRBV4-2, with D unresolved. The germline V gene encodes CDR1 LGHNA and CDR2 YNFKEQ. The CDR3 extends over 14 amino acids. V was shortened by 1 base and J by 2 bases, with 7 bases between the two germline ends. In DNA form, the CDR3 reads TGTGCCAGCAGCCAAGCGGCTAACACAGATACGCAGTATTTT. Its translation: CASSQAANTDTQYF.

The CDR3 bases are TGTGCCAGCAGCCCCAGCGGGAGTGTCTACAATGAGCAGTTCTTC. This gives the protein CASSPSGSVYNEQFF. V gene TRBV9 combines with J gene TRBJ2-1; 8 bases map to TRBD2. Germline loops: CDR1 SGDLS, CDR2 YYNGEE. The junction had 6 bases not matched to a gene; V was cut back by 4 bases and J by 3 bases. This CDR3 is built from 15 residues.

In regard to this clone: The junction departs from the called germline gene at one end, perhaps through a read error. The chain joins TRBV6-2 or TRBV6-3 to TRBJ2-4; D tentatively fits TRBD1 or TRBD2 (5 bases each). CDR3 length: 11 residues. Germline CDR1 and CDR2: MNHEY and SVGEGT. The CDR3 protein is CASSQGTDGLF. The CDR3 coding sequence is TGTGCCAGCAGTCAAGGGACGGACGGCCTCTTC.

V and J are TRBV24-1 and TRBJ1-1; D is unresolved. CDR1 and CDR2 from the germline V gene are KGHDR and SFDVKD. CDR3 size: 14 residues. The germline V and J ends were trimmed by 5 bases and 11 bases, with 20 bases remaining between them. The CDR3 DNA follows: TGTGCCACCAGTGGATTGGTAGGTACAACCGGGGCTTTCTTT. Translating it yields CATSGLVGTTGAFF.

This rearrangement joins TRBV7-6 to TRBJ2-1, with 13 bases matching TRBD2. This CDR3 has 16 amino acids. The V segment lost 5 bases and the J segment 9 bases; nucleotides outside the gene matches: 10. Germline V gene lookup returns CDR1 SGHVS and CDR2 FNYEAQ. The CDR3 nucleotides read TGTGCCAGCAGCCAGAGGACTAGCGGGAGTTTCAGTGAGCAGTTCTTC. This encodes CASSQRTSGSFSEQFF.

This clone has a single count. This chain links TRBV9 with TRBJ2-1; D assignment may be TRBD1 or TRBD2 (5 bases each). The CDR3 is 16 residues long. Germline CDR1 and CDR2: SGDLS and YYNGEE. V lost 3 bases and J 0 bases, leaving 13 bases between the germline ends. CDR3 residues: CASSAHRDVSYNEQFF. CDR3 DNA: TGTGCCAGCAGCGCCCACCGGGACGTCTCCTACAATGAGCAGTTCTTC.

The chain carries TRBV3-1 (or the pseudogene TRBV3-2) and TRBJ2-3; 10 bases are a match to TRBD2. The V gene's germline CDR1 is LGHDT and CDR2 YNNKEL (reference sequence). Losses at the gene ends were 8 bases for V and 1 base for J; bases not matched to a gene: 6. The CDR3 has 15 residues. CDR3 region: CASGRGTSGTDTQYF. The CDR3 coding sequence is TGTGCCAGCGGGCGTGGGACTAGCGGCACAGATACGCAGTATTTT.

The chain combines TRBV28 with TRBJ1-2; tentatively, D is TRBD1 (6 bases). Trimming took off 1 base at V and 8 bases at J, with 14 bases between the two ends. Germline values: CDR1 MDHEN, CDR2 SYDVKM. The CDR3 runs to 14 residues. The CDR3 protein is CASSLSQGSGGYTF. The CDR3 region has the DNA TGTGCCAGCAGTTTATCTCAGGGGTCGGGGGGCTACACCTTC.

The chain carries TRBV7-9 and TRBJ2-7; 11 bases are shared with TRBD2. The V and J ends lost 5 bases and 3 bases, in that order; junction bases with no gene match: 6. Per germline, CDR1 SEHNR and CDR2 FQNEAQ (reference sequence). CDR3 length equals 15 residues. CDR3 protein: CASSPIAGGNYEQYF. The CDR3 DNA sequence: TGTGCCAGCAGCCCCATAGCGGGAGGGAACTACGAGCAGTACTTC.